The 15 T cell receptor beta chains below all came from one sample that was sequenced in a study of cytomegalovirus exposure and HLA in healthy donors. Primers included in the PCR were 60 Vbeta and 13 Jbeta primers. Profiled with immunoSEQ multiplex PCR; TCRdb holds only in-frame clones, not every one. Of some 130,000 clones listed, about two thirds are singletons. The sequenced material came from PBMCs. The receptors derive from a man aged 50 to 60 in good health and CMV-seropositive.

The V call is TRBV9, the J call TRBJ2-6; D perhaps matches TRBD2 (7 bases). Germline V gives CDR1 SGDLS, CDR2 YYNGEE. CDR3 length: 19 amino acids. Trimming stripped 4 bases from V and 1 base from J, with 21 bases between. CDR3: CASSTREGQGFSGANVLTF. CDR3 in DNA: TGTGCCAGCAGCACTAGGGAGGGTCAGGGGTTTTCTGGGGCCAACGTCCTGACTTTC.

V gene TRBV7-2 combines with J gene TRBJ2-7; 13 bases map to TRBD2. After removal of 5 bases from V and 4 bases from J, the junction contained 5 bases not matched to a gene. There are 15 residues in the CDR3. Germline V gives CDR1 SGHTA, CDR2 FQGNSA. In nucleotides, the CDR3 is TGTGCCAGCAGCCCCAGGACTAGCGGGAGATACGAGCAGTACTTC. Translating gives CASSPRTSGRYEQYF.

The chain couples TRBV7-9 to TRBJ2-1, with 11 bases that match TRBD2. Germline assignment: CDR1 SEHNR and CDR2 FQNEAQ (reference sequence). The CDR3 is 17 residues long. The V gene end was trimmed by 3 bases and the J gene end by 5 bases; junction bases not matched to a gene: 9. The CDR3 DNA reads TGTGCCAGCAGCTTGTATAGCGGGGGGGCCGTAGACAATGAGCAGTTCTTC. It specifies CASSLYSGGAVDNEQFF.

CDR3 in DNA: TGTGCCAGTAGATCCGGCACATGGGGCGACTCGAACACCGGGGAGCTGTTTTTT. It encodes CASRSGTWGDSNTGELFF. V is TRBV19 and J is TRBJ2-2, with a tentative D call TRBD1 (5 bases). This CDR3 comprises 18 residues. Germline V CDR1 and CDR2: LNHDA, SQIVND (reference sequence). V was pared by 6 bases and J by 0 bases, with 20 bases between.

The chain is built from TRBV5-1 and TRBJ2-1; weak D call: TRBD1 (6 bases). Germline CDR1 reads SGHRS; CDR2 reads YFSETQ. Trimming took off 4 bases at V and 9 bases at J, with 14 bases between the two ends. The CDR3 has 13 residues. CDR3 residues: CASSRYRASEQFF. For the CDR3, the DNA is TGCGCCAGCAGCCGCTACAGGGCGAGTGAGCAGTTCTTC. Looking up the rest from reference TRBV5-1 and TRBJ2-1 gives the full variable domain: KAGVTQTPRYLIKTRGQQVTLSCSPISGHRSVSWYQQTPGQGLQFLFEYFSETQRNKGNFPGRFSGRQFSNSRSEMNVSTLELGDSALYLCASSRYRASEQFFGPGTRLTVL.

V usage is TRBV6-5 and J usage is TRBJ1-2; the match to TRBD1 covers 11 bases. Germline assignment: CDR1 MNHEY and CDR2 SVGAGI. The trim removed 7 bases at V and 7 bases at J, leaving 8 bases unmatched. This CDR3 contains 14 residues. CDR3 region: CASNPAGTGGGYTF. The DNA for the CDR3 is TGTGCCAGCAACCCAGCCGGGACAGGGGGTGGCTACACCTTC.

The chain recombines TRBV6-5 with TRBJ2-1; 11 bases align to TRBD2. Germline V CDR1 and CDR2: MNHEY, SVGAGI. This CDR3 is built from 14 residues. V lost 3 bases, J lost 10 bases, and 5 bases stayed unmatched. CDR3 sequence: CASSYSGRAKEQFF. DNA of the CDR3: TGTGCCAGCAGTTATAGCGGGAGGGCCAAGGAGCAGTTCTTC.

The chain joins TRBV6-1 to TRBJ2-1; 10 bases line up with TRBD2. The ends lost 6 bases at V and 2 bases at J; junction bases unmatched: 4. Germline CDR1 and CDR2: MNHNS and SASEGT. This CDR3 spans 15 amino acids. The CDR3 nucleotides read TGTGCCAGCAGGAGCGGGGGGGCCGCCTACAATGAGCAGTTCTTC. This translates into CASRSGGAAYNEQFF.

This chain uses TRBV11-3 with TRBJ1-3; D is unclear. This CDR3 spans 17 amino acids. Between the trimmed V and J ends, which lost 0 bases and 0 bases, there was a span of 12 bases. The germline V gene encodes CDR1 SGHNT and CDR2 YENEEA. In DNA, the CDR3 is TGTGCCAGCAGCTTAGAGGTTGGGAGTCGCTCTGGAAACACCATATATTTT. Translation gives CASSLEVGSRSGNTIYF.

This chain connects TRBV18 to TRBJ1-1; tentative D call: TRBD1 (5 bases). This CDR3 comprises 13 residues. Per germline, CDR1 KGHSH and CDR2 LQKENI. With 6 bases removed from V and 6 bases from J, the gap between germline ends came to 14 bases. The chain's CDR3 is CASSLQGGAEAFF. The CDR3 nucleotides read TGTGCCAGCTCCCTCCAGGGTGGGGCTGAAGCTTTCTTT.

The CDR3 bases are TGCGCCAGCAGCCCGGGACAGTCCAACACCGGGGAGCTGTTTTTT. This gives the protein CASSPGQSNTGELFF. This sequence joins TRBV5-1 and TRBJ2-2, with 7 positions matching TRBD1. CDR1 is SGHRS and CDR2 is YFSETQ in the germline V gene. Germline trimming cut 4 bases from V and 2 bases from J; bases unmatched to any gene: 5. The CDR3 spans 15 residues. The full variable domain, rest sourced from reference TRBV5-1 and TRBJ2-2, is KAGVTQTPRYLIKTRGQQVTLSCSPISGHRSVSWYQQTPGQGLQFLFEYFSETQRNKGNFPGRFSGRQFSNSRSEMNVSTLELGDSALYLCASSPGQSNTGELFFGEGSRLTVL.

CDR3 DNA sequence: TGTGCCAGTACCACAGGGCTAGCTAACTATGGCTACACCTTC. It encodes CASTTGLANYGYTF. The chain employs TRBV19 and TRBJ1-2; perhaps TRBD1 as D (6 bases). Germline CDR1 is LNHDA and CDR2 is SQIVND (reference sequence). The length of the CDR3 is 14 residues. Trimming removed 7 bases at V and 0 bases at J, with 12 bases between.

V and J are TRBV5-1 and TRBJ1-6; D possibly corresponds to TRBD1 (6 bases). The CDR3 contains 14 residues. Germline V CDR1 and CDR2: SGHRS, YFSETQ. The V end was cut by 4 bases, the J end by 8 bases, with 13 bases between. DNA of the CDR3: TGCGCCAGCAGCCTAGGACAGCCAGATTCACCCCTCCACTTT. Its protein is CASSLGQPDSPLHF.

The J gene is TRBJ2-5, the V gene TRBV9, with 10 positions matching TRBD2. The CDR3 runs to 15 residues. Germline V gene sequence: CDR1 SGDLS, CDR2 YYNGEE. The trim removed 4 bases at V and 5 bases at J, leaving 8 bases unmatched. The CDR3 is CASSPQREGRETQYF. CDR3 bases: TGTGCCAGCAGCCCCCAGCGGGAGGGCCGGGAGACCCAGTACTTC. Filled out from reference TRBV9 and TRBJ2-5, the complete variable domain reads DSGVTQTPKHLITATGQRVTLRCSPRSGDLSVYWYQQSLDQGLQFLIQYYNGEERAKGNILERFSAQQFPDLHSELNLSSLELGDSALYFCASSPQREGRETQYFGPGTRLLVL.

The chain recombines TRBV6-4 with TRBJ1-1; weak D call: TRBD1 (5 bases). CDR1 is MRHNA and CDR2 is SNTAGT in the germline V gene. The CDR3 runs 14 residues. Trimming removed 2 bases at V and 0 bases at J, with 7 bases between. CDR3 nucleotides: TGTGCCAGCAGTGACAGGGACTTGAACACTGAAGCTTTCTTT. Amino acids: CASSDRDLNTEAFF.